These 22 T cell receptor beta chains were all obtained from the same sample, sequenced in a study of blood T cell repertoires in COVID-19. Measured with immunoSEQ multiplex PCR; TCRdb has only the in-frame clones, and not every one. Of about 120,000 clones detected, around four fifths appear once; the ten largest clones hold over 10%. Sequencing input: peripheral blood. These receptor sequences come from a human donor in a cohort sampled during active COVID-19.

The gene calls are TRBV7-6 and TRBJ2-3, with a tentative D call TRBD2 (6 bases). The CDR3 runs to 15 residues. Germline CDR1 and CDR2: SGHVS and FNYEAQ. V lost 5 bases and J 8 bases, leaving 20 bases between the germline ends. CDR3 sequence reads: CASSPSVGRAGTQYF. The CDR3 DNA follows: TGTGCCAGCAGCCCTAGCGTCGGCCGCGCCGGTACGCAGTATTTT.

On this clone itself: The same CDR3 can be traced to other DNA sequences in this sample. The gene calls are TRBV18 and TRBJ2-3; the D gene is possibly TRBD1 (5 bases). The CDR3 length is 16 residues. Germline lookup yields CDR1 KGHSH and CDR2 LQKENI. Trimming shortened V by 3 bases and J by 1 base, and 14 bases separated the two germline ends. The CDR3 DNA reads as TGTGCCAGCTCACCGCCCCAGGGCACGGGCACAGATACGCAGTATTTT. Residues: CASSPPQGTGTDTQYF.

This chain's CDR3 is CASSLRRGAQETQYF. CDR3 sequence (DNA): TGTGCCAGCAGTTTGCGGCGGGGGGCCCAAGAGACCCAGTACTTC. The chain carries TRBV27 and TRBJ2-5; TRBD2 agrees at 8 bases. J was trimmed by 1 base and V by 3 bases; bases with no gene match: 4. The CDR3 consists of 15 residues. Germline V gene lookup returns CDR1 MNHEY and CDR2 SMNVEV (reference sequence).

The chain has TRBV5-1 and TRBJ1-6; D not certain. Between the trimmed V and J ends, which lost 1 base and 3 bases, there was a span of 11 bases. Germline assignment: CDR1 SGHRS and CDR2 YFSETQ. CDR3 length: 16 residues. The CDR3 DNA sequence: TGCGCCAGCAGCTTGATGAGGGCTGTCTATAATTCACCCCTCCACTTT. It encodes CASSLMRAVYNSPLHF. Full variable domain (rest looked up from reference TRBV5-1 and TRBJ1-6): KAGVTQTPRYLIKTRGQQVTLSCSPISGHRSVSWYQQTPGQGLQFLFEYFSETQRNKGNFPGRFSGRQFSNSRSEMNVSTLELGDSALYLCASSLMRAVYNSPLHFGNGTRLTVT.

This rearrangement joins TRBV9 to TRBJ2-1, with 14 bases that match TRBD2. The CDR3 length is 16 residues. The junction had 6 bases not matched to a gene; V was cut back by 4 bases and J by 6 bases. Germline V gene sequence: CDR1 SGDLS, CDR2 YYNGEE. CDR3 amino acids: CASSSRLAGGRNEQFF. The DNA of the CDR3 is TGTGCCAGCAGCTCCCGACTAGCGGGGGGGCGCAATGAGCAGTTCTTC.

The sample holds a few counts of this clone. The rearrangement uses TRBV24-1 and TRBJ2-3, with D tentatively TRBD1 (5 bases). Trimming removed 3 bases at V and 2 bases at J, with 8 bases between. The CDR3 runs to 14 residues. The germline V gene has CDR1 KGHDR and CDR2 SFDVKD. The CDR3 DNA reads TGTGCCACCAGTGATCCAGGGAACACAGATACGCAGTATTTT. It specifies CATSDPGNTDTQYF.

This chain uses TRBV5-4 with TRBJ1-5; D possibly corresponds to TRBD1 (5 bases). Germline V CDR1 and CDR2: SGHNT, YYREEE (reference sequence). This CDR3 comprises 14 residues. V lost 0 bases and J lost 5, with 9 bases in between. CDR3 protein: CASSLAGVDQPQHF. CDR3 nucleotides: TGTGCCAGCAGCTTGGCGGGGGTGGATCAGCCCCAGCATTTT.

The genes are TRBV29-1 and TRBJ1-4; no reliable D call. Germline CDR1 reads SQVTM; CDR2 reads ANQGSEA. The CDR3 loop spans 11 amino acids. Trimming stripped 3 bases from V and 5 bases from J, with 4 bases between. The DNA for the CDR3 is TGCAGCGTTGACTTAAATGAAAAACTGTTTTTT. Its translation: CSVDLNEKLFF.

Only a few counts were recorded for this clone. This rearrangement joins TRBV5-1 to TRBJ1-1; no clear D. Trimming stripped 0 bases from V and 1 base from J, with 10 bases between. The CDR3 loop spans 15 amino acids. Germline V gene lookup returns CDR1 SGHRS and CDR2 YFSETQ. The DNA for the CDR3 is TGCGCCAGCAGCTTGGGGGCCAGAGAGAACACTGAAGCTTTCTTT. It codes for CASSLGARENTEAFF.

This clone was counted only a few times. The genes are TRBV9 and TRBJ2-3, with D maybe TRBD2 (7 bases). The CDR3 spans 18 residues. Germline V gives CDR1 SGDLS, CDR2 YYNGEE. V was pared by 0 bases and J by 6 bases, with 23 bases between. The CDR3 reads CASSVGTQPGGTADTQYF. CDR3 coding DNA: TGTGCCAGCAGCGTAGGCACACAACCGGGGGGCACGGCGGATACGCAGTATTTT.

The V call is TRBV20-1, the J call TRBJ2-7, with 15 bases matching TRBD2. This CDR3 spans 19 amino acids. J lost 3 bases, V lost 3 bases, and 15 bases had no gene match. Germline loops: CDR1 DFQATT, CDR2 SNEGSKA (reference sequence). Written as DNA, the CDR3 is TGCAGTGCTAGTCCGCCCAACGGACTAGCGGGGGGGCCACTCTACGAGCAGTACTTC. Protein: CSASPPNGLAGGPLYEQYF.

The rearrangement uses TRBV19 and TRBJ1-1; tentatively, D is TRBD1 (6 bases). This CDR3 has 15 residues. V was shortened by 4 bases and J by 0 bases, with 12 bases between the two germline ends. Germline loops: CDR1 LNHDA, CDR2 SQIVND (reference sequence). The CDR3 region is CASSSRTAMNTEAFF. CDR3 nucleotide sequence: TGTGCCAGTAGTAGCCGGACAGCGATGAACACTGAAGCTTTCTTT.

This sequence joins TRBV10-3 and TRBJ1-5, with 10 nucleotides matching TRBD1. With V trimmed by 6 bases and J by 5 bases, 4 bases remained unmatched. This CDR3 is built from 14 residues. Germline CDR1 and CDR2: ENHRY and SYGVKD. DNA of the CDR3: TGTGCCATCAGAGGGACAGGGGAAGATCAGCCCCAGCATTTT. Encoded protein: CAIRGTGEDQPQHF.

The chain couples TRBV2 to TRBJ2-7; 12 bases align to TRBD1. The CDR3 consists of 14 residues. In germline, CDR1 is SNHLY, CDR2 FYNNEI. V trimming: 8 bases; J trimming: 3 bases; junction bases outside the gene matches: 5. The DNA of the CDR3 is TGTGCCAGCTTCGGGACAGGGGGCGACTACGAGCAGTACTTC. Its protein product is CASFGTGGDYEQYF.

V gene TRBV5-3 combines with J gene TRBJ2-7; D may be TRBD1 (6 bases). TRBV5-3 is an ORF; its function is uncertain. The CDR3 loop spans 16 amino acids. V gave up 4 bases and J gave up 6 bases, with 23 bases separating them. The CDR3 here is CARSLDRSGHGLEQYF. The CDR3 nucleotides are TGTGCCAGAAGCCTCGACCGCTCGGGACACGGCCTCGAGCAGTACTTC.

This clone was counted at least ten times. The chain links TRBV13 to TRBJ2-3; 10 bases align to TRBD1. The CDR3 has 15 residues. The germline CDR1 and CDR2 sequences are PRHDT and FYEKMQ (reference sequence). V dropped 5 bases and J dropped 3; count of bases not matched to a gene: 5. Here the CDR3 DNA reads TGTGCCAGCAGCAACGACAGGGGGCAGACAGATACGCAGTATTTT. Protein product: CASSNDRGQTDTQYF.

For this clone: Distinct nucleotide sequences in the sample also encode this CDR3. CDR3 loop: CASSEGGRGGRETQYF. CDR3 DNA: TGTGCCAGCAGTGAAGGGGGTCGGGGGGGCCGCGAGACCCAGTACTTC. The chain combines TRBV25-1 with TRBJ2-5; TRBD2 matches 8 bases. Germline V gene sequence: CDR1 MGHDK, CDR2 SYGVNS. The trim removed 2 bases at V and 5 bases at J, leaving 10 bases unmatched. The CDR3 sequence is 16 residues long.

This clone was seen only once. The CDR3 sequence is CASSESRPPYNEQFF. For the CDR3, the DNA is TGTGCCAGCAGTGAAAGCAGGCCCCCCTACAATGAGCAGTTCTTC. The V and J genes are TRBV2 and TRBJ2-1; D remains unclear. The CDR3 runs to 15 residues. CDR1 and CDR2 (germline): SNHLY, FYNNEI. Trimming pared 2 bases from V and 2 bases from J, leaving 10 bases between.

This chain links TRBV10-3 with TRBJ2-1, with 8 bases that match TRBD1. The CDR3 is 16 residues long. Trimming took 2 bases from V and 5 from J; bases not matched to a gene: 8. Germline CDR1 is ENHRY and CDR2 is SYGVKD. DNA for the CDR3: TGTGCCATCAGTGAGGCAGGGGGCGCAAGTAACAATGAGCAGTTCTTC. Protein sequence: CAISEAGGASNNEQFF.

The sample holds one count of this clone. This sequence joins TRBV7-2 and TRBJ2-7, with a weak D call TRBD2 (6 bases). Deletions cut 6 bases from V and 4 bases from J, with 16 bases between. There are 14 residues in the CDR3. The germline V gene has CDR1 SGHTA and CDR2 FQGNSA. This chain's CDR3 is CASSPPVGGYEQYF. In DNA, the CDR3 is TGTGCCAGCAGTCCGCCCGTCGGGGGTTACGAGCAGTACTTC.

This rearrangement joins TRBV10-1 to TRBJ2-3; TRBD2 is a possible D gene (5 bases). The CDR3 runs 15 residues. Trimming took off 7 bases at V and 1 base at J, with 15 bases between the two ends. The germline V gene has CDR1 WNHNN and CDR2 SYGVQD (reference sequence). The CDR3 protein is CASMRAPGGTDTQYF. Here the CDR3 DNA reads TGCGCCAGCATGAGGGCCCCAGGAGGCACAGATACGCAGTATTTT.

The genes are TRBV6-5 and TRBJ2-5; the D gene is possibly TRBD1 (5 bases). CDR1 and CDR2 (germline): MNHEY, SVGAGI. This CDR3 is built from 16 residues. The V gene lost 0 bases and the J gene lost 1 base, with 12 bases spanning the gap. CDR3 nucleotides: TGTGCCAGCAGTTACTCGACAGCCACCCTCCAAGAGACCCAGTACTTC. This gives the protein CASSYSTATLQETQYF.